The 21 T cell receptor beta chains below come from one sample, sequenced in a study of PD-L1 blockade in urothelial cancer (dated by TCRdb to about 2017). What this sample's time point label stands for: peripheral blood 6 weeks after treatment start. The protocol used for the library was the immunoSEQ multiplex PCR assay. In TCRdb, the immuneACCESS table is reduced to in-frame sequences with V and J assigned. These tables do not hold every clone; where another copy was compared, an unresolved V gene accounts for under half, and the others remain unexplained. Here the sample has about 36,000 clones; roughly 80% occur a single time. The ten largest clones add up to about 10% of the sample. The specimen was PBMCs, collected around atezolizumab (anti-PD-L1) treatment. The receptor source for this set is a man in his forties with urothelial cancer.

The chain has TRBV21-1 and TRBJ2-7; the tabulated D call, TRBD2, remains unverified against the DNA. TRBV21-1 has pseudogene status. The CDR3 consists of 18 residues. The CDR3 DNA reads as TGTGCCAGCAGCCCTAAGGGGACTAGCGGGCTTACTGGGTCCGAGCAGTACTTC. Amino acid sequence: CASSPKGTSGLTGSEQYF.

This rearrangement joins TRBV5-1 to TRBJ2-1, with a weak D call TRBD2 (6 bases). This CDR3 has 11 residues. With 3 bases removed from V and 9 bases from J, the gap between germline ends came to 7 bases. The germline CDR1 and CDR2 sequences are SGHRS and YFSETQ. The CDR3 reads CASSWRGEQFF. The DNA for the CDR3 is TGCGCCAGCAGCTGGAGGGGTGAGCAGTTCTTC.

The V gene is TRBV19, the J gene TRBJ1-5; D ambiguous. The CDR3 length is 12 residues. Germline V gives CDR1 LNHDA, CDR2 SQIVND (reference sequence). The V end lost 6 bases, the J end lost 0 bases, and 3 bases lay between the germline ends. CDR3 nucleotide sequence: TGTGCCAGTAGCCGTAGCAATCAGCCCCAGCATTTT. Protein sequence: CASSRSNQPQHF.

The chain recombines TRBV11-2 with TRBJ2-1, with D perhaps matching TRBD1 (5 bases). Trimming removed 4 bases from V and 15 bases from J, with 19 bases in between. The CDR3 consists of 13 residues. Germline V gives CDR1 SGHAT, CDR2 FQNNGV. CDR3 coding DNA: TGTGCCAGCAGCTCCCCGACAGCCCAAGCCCTGTTCTTC. Residues: CASSSPTAQALFF.

As for this clone: The sample carries other DNA sequences with the same CDR3. This chain uses TRBV19 with TRBJ1-1, with 7 bases lining up with TRBD1. V shed 4 bases, J shed 1 base, and the junction held 0 bases outside the gene matches. This CDR3 has 13 amino acids. Germline-derived CDR1 and CDR2 are LNHDA and SQIVND (reference sequence). This CDR3 is CASSRQGNTEAFF. In DNA form, the CDR3 reads TGTGCCAGTAGTAGACAGGGGAACACTGAAGCTTTCTTT. Supplemented by reference TRBV19 and TRBJ1-1, the full variable domain reads DGGITQSPKYLFRKEGQNVTLSCEQNLNHDAMYWYRQDPGQGLRLIYYSQIVNDFQKGDIAEGYSVSREKKESFPLTVTSAQKNPTAFYLCASSRQGNTEAFFGQGTRLTVV.

The V call is TRBV28, the J call TRBJ1-3, with D maybe TRBD1 (6 bases). The CDR3 spans 15 residues. V was pared by 3 bases and J by 4 bases, with 13 bases between. Germline V lookup: CDR1 MDHEN, CDR2 SYDVKM. As DNA, the CDR3 is TGTGCCAGCAGTTTTCGGGGGGCAGGCGGAAACACCATATATTTT. Amino acid sequence: CASSFRGAGGNTIYF.

The V gene is TRBV9, the J gene TRBJ2-1; D is uncertain. Germline values: CDR1 SGDLS, CDR2 YYNGEE. Trimming took 4 bases from V and 5 from J, leaving 4 bases between them. This CDR3 comprises 11 residues. The CDR3 nucleotides are TGTGCCAGCAGCCCGGACAATGAGCAGTTCTTC. This encodes CASSPDNEQFF. Supplemented by reference TRBV9 and TRBJ2-1, the full variable domain reads DSGVTQTPKHLITATGQRVTLRCSPRSGDLSVYWYQQSLDQGLQFLIQYYNGEERAKGNILERFSAQQFPDLHSELNLSSLELGDSALYFCASSPDNEQFFGPGTRLTVL.

The V call is TRBV28, the J call TRBJ1-1, with 8 bases lining up with TRBD1. This CDR3 comprises 16 residues. Germline V lookup: CDR1 MDHEN, CDR2 SYDVKM. V trimming: 6 bases; J trimming: 4 bases; junction bases outside the gene matches: 13. CDR3 bases: TGTGCCAGCAGAACCAACCACGGGACAGGTGGCACTGAAGCTTTCTTT. Its translation is CASRTNHGTGGTEAFF.

This clone showed up just a few times. The V call is TRBV2, the J call TRBJ2-5, with D maybe TRBD2 (6 bases). V was shortened by 7 bases and J by 1 base, with 16 bases between the two germline ends. Germline loops: CDR1 SNHLY, CDR2 FYNNEI. CDR3 length equals 15 residues. The CDR3 loop is CASIRGGDTQETQYF. In DNA, the CDR3 is TGTGCCAGCATCCGGGGAGGTGATACCCAAGAGACCCAGTACTTC.

The V call is TRBV9, the J call TRBJ2-7; 9 bases agree with TRBD2. There are 15 residues in the CDR3. The V segment lost 0 bases and the J segment 6 bases; nucleotides outside the gene matches: 7. Germline CDR1 reads SGDLS; CDR2 reads YYNGEE. DNA of the CDR3: TGTGCCAGCAGCGTAGGGGACGTGACTAGCGGCGAGCAGTACTTC. Protein sequence: CASSVGDVTSGEQYF.

The chain combines TRBV19 with TRBJ1-5; TRBD1 might be the D (5 bases). This CDR3 comprises 12 residues. Germline V lookup: CDR1 LNHDA, CDR2 SQIVND (reference sequence). V lost 5 bases and J lost 9, with 11 bases in between. CDR3: CASSHLQGPQHF. The DNA of the CDR3 is TGTGCCAGTAGTCATCTCCAGGGGCCCCAGCATTTT.

This clone is a singleton in its sample. The V call is TRBV27, the J call TRBJ1-2; possibly TRBD1 for D (5 bases). Germline CDR1 MNHEY, CDR2 SMNVEV (reference sequence). This CDR3 comprises 15 residues. The V end lost 6 bases, the J end lost 0 bases, and 14 bases lay between the germline ends. CDR3 protein: CASSSPGGPNYGYTF. The CDR3 region has the DNA TGTGCCAGCAGCTCACCGGGGGGACCTAACTATGGCTACACCTTC.

V and J are TRBV5-5 and TRBJ1-1; D is unresolved. The CDR3 is 13 amino acids. The V end lost 5 bases, the J end lost 3 bases, and 11 bases lay between the germline ends. Germline V gene lookup returns CDR1 SGHKS and CDR2 YYEKEE (reference sequence). DNA for the CDR3: TGTGCCAGCAGTTTTCTAACCGACACTGAAGCTTTCTTT. Its protein product is CASSFLTDTEAFF.

The chain couples TRBV30 to TRBJ1-2; 9 bases map to TRBD1. The V gene's germline CDR1 is GTSNPN and CDR2 SVGIG (reference sequence). The length of the CDR3 is 15 residues. With 1 base clipped from V and 7 bases from J, the junction kept 10 bases outside the gene matches. This CDR3 reads CAWSDSTGGRGGYTF. The CDR3 DNA is TGTGCCTGGAGTGATTCGACAGGGGGTAGGGGTGGCTACACCTTC.

The rearrangement links TRBV9 to TRBJ2-2; possible D gene TRBD2, 6 bases. CDR1 is SGDLS, CDR2 YYNGEE, per germline. The CDR3 covers 16 residues. V was pared by 3 bases and J by 6 bases, with 18 bases between. This CDR3 is CASSALAGWGAGELFF. Here the CDR3 DNA reads TGTGCCAGCAGCGCCCTTGCGGGATGGGGAGCCGGGGAGCTGTTTTTT. Full variable domain (rest looked up from reference TRBV9 and TRBJ2-2): DSGVTQTPKHLITATGQRVTLRCSPRSGDLSVYWYQQSLDQGLQFLIQYYNGEERAKGNILERFSAQQFPDLHSELNLSSLELGDSALYFCASSALAGWGAGELFFGEGSRLTVL.

This clone showed up just a few times. This sequence joins TRBV5-1 and TRBJ1-2, with 7 nucleotides matching TRBD1. The V and J ends lost 4 bases and 4 bases, in that order; junction bases with no gene match: 4. In germline, CDR1 is SGHRS, CDR2 YFSETQ. The CDR3 contains 13 residues. As DNA, the CDR3 is TGCGCCAGCAGCGAGGACAGGATCTATGGCTACACCTTC. Protein product: CASSEDRIYGYTF.

The chain couples TRBV28 to TRBJ2-5, with 8 positions matching TRBD1. This CDR3 is 15 amino acids long. The germline CDR1 and CDR2 sequences are MDHEN and SYDVKM. The junction had 7 bases not matched to a gene; V was cut back by 3 bases and J by 4 bases. Here the CDR3 reads CASSLPTGVSETQYF. The CDR3 DNA sequence: TGTGCCAGCAGTTTGCCGACAGGGGTATCAGAGACCCAGTACTTC.

The chain carries TRBV6-4 and TRBJ2-1, with D tentatively TRBD1 (6 bases). This CDR3 spans 14 amino acids. V was cut by 4 bases and J by 3 bases, with 10 bases left in between. Per the germline V gene, CDR1 is MRHNA and CDR2 is SNTAGT. CDR3 in DNA: TGTGCCAGCAGTGTGGAGACAGGCTACAATGAGCAGTTCTTC. It is translated as CASSVETGYNEQFF.

The V gene is TRBV19, the J gene TRBJ2-1, with 11 bases that match TRBD1. Germline V gene sequence: CDR1 LNHDA, CDR2 SQIVND (reference sequence). V lost 6 bases and J lost 8; bases outside the gene matches: 6. This CDR3 region has 14 residues. Here the CDR3 DNA reads TGTGCCAGTAGCGCGGGACAGGGGGACGATGAGCAGTTCTTC. Protein sequence: CASSAGQGDDEQFF.

The chain carries TRBV5-8 and TRBJ1-4; D might be TRBD1 (5 bases). CDR1 is SGHTS, CDR2 YDEGEE, per germline. The length of the CDR3 is 15 residues. V was cut by 0 bases and J by 8 bases, with 14 bases left in between. DNA for the CDR3: TGTGCCAGCAGCTTGGGCGGCAGGGTCGGGGAAAAACTGTTTTTT. Translated: CASSLGGRVGEKLFF.

V gene TRBV21-1 combines with J gene TRBJ2-2; the table gives TRBD1 as D, unverified against the DNA. TRBV21-1 is recorded as a pseudogene. The CDR3 has 18 residues. The CDR3 protein is CASSKTEMGQGNTGELFF. DNA of the CDR3: TGTGCCAGCAGCAAAACGGAAATGGGACAGGGAAACACCGGGGAGCTGTTTTTT.